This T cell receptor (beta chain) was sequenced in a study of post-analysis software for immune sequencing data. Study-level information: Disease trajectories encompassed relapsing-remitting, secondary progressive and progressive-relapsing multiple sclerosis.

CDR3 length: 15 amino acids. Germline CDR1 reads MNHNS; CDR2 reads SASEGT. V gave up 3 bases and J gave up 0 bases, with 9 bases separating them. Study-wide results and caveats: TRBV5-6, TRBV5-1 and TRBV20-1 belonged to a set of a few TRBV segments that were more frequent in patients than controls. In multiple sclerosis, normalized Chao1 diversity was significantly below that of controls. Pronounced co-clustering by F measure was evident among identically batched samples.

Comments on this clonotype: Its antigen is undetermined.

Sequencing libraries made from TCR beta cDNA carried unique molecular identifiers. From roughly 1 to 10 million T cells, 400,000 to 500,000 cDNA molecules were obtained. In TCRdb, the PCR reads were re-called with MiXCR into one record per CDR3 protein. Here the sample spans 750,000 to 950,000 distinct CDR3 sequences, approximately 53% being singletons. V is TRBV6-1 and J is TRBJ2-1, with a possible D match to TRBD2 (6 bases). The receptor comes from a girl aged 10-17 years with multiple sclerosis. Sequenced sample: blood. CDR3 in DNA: TGTGCCAGCAGTGAGGCGGGAAGCTCCTACAATGAGCAGTTCTTC. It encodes CASSEAGSSYNEQFF.